Below are 27 T cell receptor beta chains sequenced from a single sample in a study of regulatory T cells in long-lasting Graves disease. As for time point: newly diagnosed GD, antithyroid drugs for less than 3 months. PBMCs provided the RNA from which the TCR library was made. CDR3-region Arm-PCR and iRepertoire HTBI primers produced the TCR beta libraries. One entry per CDR3 protein results from TCRdb running MiXCR on the multiplex PCR reads. The sample holds more than 300,000 distinct CDR3 sequences, 15% to 20% seen once. These data are also associated with another study on T cells in Graves' hyperthyroidism and ophthalmopathy.

Source: peripheral blood mononuclear cells (PBMCs), taken at new diagnosis, from a patient treated with antithyroid drugs. All receptors derive from a young woman with Graves disease.

The J gene is TRBJ2-1, the V gene TRBV20-1; 7 bases fit TRBD1. The V gene's germline CDR1 is DFQATT and CDR2 SNEGSKA (reference sequence). With 0 bases clipped from V and 4 bases from J, the junction kept 18 bases outside the gene matches. This CDR3 is built from 19 residues. CDR3 DNA sequence: TGCAGTGCTAGAGAAGCAGAAGGGGGCGGCAGATGGAAATACAATGAGCAGTTCTTC. Protein: CSAREAEGGGRWKYNEQFF.

J is TRBJ1-5 and V is TRBV6-1; tentatively, D is TRBD1 (6 bases). Germline V gene sequence: CDR1 MNHNS, CDR2 SASEGT. The CDR3 is 16 amino acids. The V and J ends lost 6 bases and 1 base respectively, with 16 bases between them. The CDR3 is CASSPQGLGSNQPQHF. CDR3 nucleotides: TGTGCCAGCAGCCCCCAGGGGCTGGGGAGCAATCAGCCCCAGCATTTT.

This clonotype was observed a handful of times. The chain carries TRBV5-4 and TRBJ2-7; D possibly uses TRBD1 or TRBD2 (6 bases each). CDR1 is SGHNT and CDR2 is YYREEE in the germline V gene (reference sequence). This CDR3 region has 14 residues. V was trimmed by 1 base and J by 6 bases, leaving 14 bases between them. The CDR3 here is CASSLPGEVSEQYF. The CDR3 nucleotides are TGTGCCAGCAGCTTGCCAGGGGAGGTCTCCGAGCAGTACTTC. Combining the CDR3 with reference TRBV5-4 and TRBJ2-7 gives the whole variable domain ETGVTQSPTHLIKTRGQQVTLRCSSQSGHNTVSWYQQALGQGPQFIFQYYREEENGRGNFPPRFSGLQFPNYSSELNVNALELDDSALYLCASSLPGEVSEQYFGPGTRLTVT.

The J gene is TRBJ1-4, the V gene TRBV7-9; TRBD1 might be the D (6 bases). Trimming pared 3 bases from V and 3 bases from J, leaving 20 bases between. The CDR3 length is 18 residues. CDR1 is SEHNR and CDR2 is FQNEAQ in the germline V gene (reference sequence). The CDR3 nucleotides are TGTGCCAGCAGCTTTAATGCTGTCACAGGGTCGGCTAATGAAAAACTGTTTTTT. Amino acids: CASSFNAVTGSANEKLFF.

This clonotype was counted ten times or more. The chain links TRBV6-1 to TRBJ2-2, with TRBD1 matching 9 bases. After removal of 6 bases from V and 7 bases from J, the junction contained 9 bases not matched to a gene. The CDR3 has 15 amino acids. Per germline, CDR1 MNHNS and CDR2 SASEGT. CDR3 region: CASRPGTGFGGELFF. For the CDR3, the DNA is TGTGCCAGCAGACCCGGGACAGGGTTTGGCGGGGAGCTGTTTTTT.

This clonotype has a handful of counts. V gene TRBV7-9 combines with J gene TRBJ2-2; 8 positions agree with TRBD2. Trimming at V came to 4 bases and at J to 6 bases, leaving 7 bases not matched to a gene. The CDR3 contains 15 residues. The germline gives CDR1 SEHNR, CDR2 FQNEAQ (reference sequence). This chain's CDR3 is CASSSVAGRSGELFF. The CDR3 coding sequence is TGTGCCAGCAGCTCCGTAGCGGGACGGTCCGGGGAGCTGTTTTTT.

A few counts support this clonotype. The J gene is TRBJ2-1, the V gene TRBV7-3; 7 bases line up with TRBD1. Germline CDR1 SGHTA, CDR2 FQGTGA. Trimming removed 5 bases from V and 10 bases from J; junction bases left unmatched: 8. This CDR3 spans 13 amino acids. The CDR3 is CASSPRTGGEQFF. CDR3 coding DNA: TGTGCCAGCAGCCCGAGGACAGGCGGCGAGCAGTTCTTC.

Ten or more counts support this clonotype. The CDR3 loop is CASSLVDRGYEQYF. Written as DNA, the CDR3 is TGTGCCAGCAGCTTAGTGGACAGGGGCTACGAGCAGTACTTC. The chain couples TRBV7-9 to TRBJ2-7, with 9 bases matching TRBD1. Germline-derived CDR1 and CDR2 are SEHNR and FQNEAQ (reference sequence). The J segment lost 3 bases and the V segment lost 1 base, leaving 1 base of the junction unmatched. The CDR3 sequence is 14 residues long.

Many counts were recorded for this clonotype. V is TRBV12-3 or TRBV12-4 and J is TRBJ2-1, with D hard to call. The V end lost 3 bases, the J end lost 2 bases, and 14 bases lay between the germline ends. This CDR3 is 16 amino acids long. This CDR3 reads CASSLARVVTYNEQFF. In nucleotides, the CDR3 is TGTGCCAGCAGTTTGGCTAGGGTGGTTACCTACAATGAGCAGTTCTTC.

This clonotype appeared many times. Just one base apart from a much larger clone, this may be a read error. The chain combines TRBV7-8 with TRBJ2-3; 7 nucleotides agree with TRBD2. The germline gives CDR1 SGHVS, CDR2 FQNEAQ. The CDR3 sequence is 16 residues long. J lost 0 bases, V lost 6 bases, and 9 bases had no gene match. The CDR3 sequence is CASRDATSLSTDTQYF. As DNA, the CDR3 is TGTGCCAGCAGGGACGCGACTAGCCTTAGCACAGATACGCAGTATTTT.

In DNA, the CDR3 is TGTGCCAGTAGTCAGCTAGCGGGGCTCACAGATACGCAGTATTTT. Its protein is CASSQLAGLTDTQYF. The gene calls are TRBV19 and TRBJ2-3; 9 bases map to TRBD2. V lost 5 bases, J lost 2 bases, and 5 bases stayed unmatched. Germline V gene data show CDR1 as LNHDA and CDR2 as SQIVND (reference sequence). The CDR3 runs to 15 residues.

This clonotype was picked up a small number of times. V usage is TRBV2 and J usage is TRBJ1-2; 8 bases map to TRBD1. The CDR3 has 16 residues. V trimming: 5 bases; J trimming: 7 bases; junction bases outside the gene matches: 15. Per germline, CDR1 SNHLY and CDR2 FYNNEI. CDR3 DNA sequence: TGTGCCAGCAGTTTGTCCGGGACAGGTGAAGTGGCTGGCTACACCTTC. This codes for CASSLSGTGEVAGYTF.

This chain uses TRBV10-3 with TRBJ2-4; TRBD2 aligns across 14 bases. With V trimmed by 4 bases and J by 3 bases, 8 bases remained unmatched. Germline V gene sequence: CDR1 ENHRY, CDR2 SYGVKD. The length of the CDR3 is 18 residues. This CDR3 reads CAISGAGLAGDVKNIQYF. In DNA form, the CDR3 reads TGTGCCATCAGTGGGGCGGGACTAGCGGGAGATGTCAAAAACATTCAGTACTTC.

This clonotype was observed many times. This rearrangement joins TRBV15 to TRBJ2-1; D uncertain. V was shortened by 1 base and J by 5 bases, with 6 bases between the two germline ends. Per germline, CDR1 LNHNV and CDR2 YYDKDF (reference sequence). This CDR3 is built from 13 residues. The CDR3 DNA reads as TGTGCCACCAGCAGAGCCCGAAACAATGAGCAGTTCTTC. Its translation: CATSRARNNEQFF. The variable domain in full, completed from reference TRBV15 and TRBJ2-1, reads DAMVIQNPRYQVTQFGKPVTLSCSQTLNHNVMYWYQQKSSQAPKLLFHYYDKDFNNEADTPDNFQSRRPNTSFCFLDIRSPGLGDTAMYLCATSRARNNEQFFGPGTRLTVL.

CDR3 sequence reads: CASSQTARTGEKYGYTF. CDR3 DNA sequence: TGTGCCAGCAGCCAGACAGCCAGGACAGGGGAAAAGTATGGCTACACCTTC. The genes are TRBV7-9 and TRBJ1-2; the match to TRBD1 covers 9 bases. J was trimmed by 5 bases and V by 5 bases; bases with no gene match: 15. The CDR3 consists of 17 residues. CDR1 and CDR2 from the germline V gene are SEHNR and FQNEAQ (reference sequence).

The chain recombines TRBV12-3 or TRBV12-4 with TRBJ1-5; 11 bases match TRBD1. The trim removed 6 bases at V and 7 bases at J, leaving 2 bases unmatched. The CDR3 totals 13 residues. DNA of the CDR3: TGTGCCAGCAGGGACAGGGGGCGGCAGCCCCAGCATTTT. This sequence encodes CASRDRGRQPQHF.

Regarding this clonotype: Relative to the germline gene, one junction end is altered; a read error may explain this. The gene calls are TRBV5-1 and TRBJ2-1; 13 positions agree with TRBD2. The CDR3 totals 16 residues. Germline CDR1 reads SGHRS; CDR2 reads YFSETQ. CDR3 protein: CASSLLTSGRANEQFF. The CDR3 nucleotides are TGTGCCAGCAGCTTGCTAACTAGCGGGAGGGCCAATGAGCAGTTCTTC.

As to this clonotype: This may be a read error, as it is one base from a much larger clone. The chain uses TRBV6-2 or TRBV6-3 and TRBJ2-7; D remains unclear. Germline-derived CDR1 and CDR2 are MNHEY and SVGEGT. This CDR3 contains 10 residues. V gave up 6 bases and J gave up 6 bases, with 6 bases separating them. DNA of the CDR3: TGTGCCAGCAGCCTCCCCGAGCAGTACTTC. This sequence encodes CASSLPEQYF.

To note about this clonotype: A much larger clone differs from this one at a single base, so this may be a read error. The chain uses TRBV28 and TRBJ2-5; 7 bases agree with TRBD2. This CDR3 is 15 amino acids long. Germline CDR1 and CDR2: MDHEN and SYDVKM. V lost 6 bases to trimming and J lost 4 bases; unmatched junction nucleotides: 11. In DNA, the CDR3 is TGTGCCAGCAGCCCCCCGGGACTACCAAGAGAGACCCAGTACTTC. Protein: CASSPPGLPRETQYF.

This clonotype was detected a few times. This sequence joins TRBV13 and TRBJ2-7; 8 bases align to TRBD2. The germline V gene encodes CDR1 PRHDT and CDR2 FYEKMQ (reference sequence). CDR3 length equals 14 residues. J lost 6 bases, V lost 4 bases, and 8 bases had no gene match. CDR3 nucleotide sequence: TGTGCCAGCAGCTCGCGGGGGGCCCTCCCCGAGCAGTACTTC. Translating it yields CASSSRGALPEQYF.

The chain is built from TRBV6-1 and TRBJ2-7; the D gene is possibly TRBD2 (6 bases). Germline V CDR1 and CDR2: MNHNS, SASEGT. Trimming stripped 5 bases from V and 3 bases from J, with 14 bases between. The length of the CDR3 is 14 residues. The CDR3 sequence is CASSPRVGGYEQYF. The CDR3 region has the DNA TGTGCCAGCAGTCCCCGCGTCGGGGGCTACGAGCAGTACTTC.

The J gene is TRBJ2-1, the V gene TRBV2, with TRBD2 identical over 15 bases. The DNA end lines up better with TRBJ2-5; the J call may be wrong. The CDR3 is made up of 17 amino acids. Germline V CDR1 and CDR2: SNHLY, FYNNEI. The CDR3 DNA sequence: TGTGCCAGCAGGGATTCCGGGACTAGCGGGAGGAGAGAGACCCAGTACTTC. Translated: CASRDSGTSGRRETQYF.

This clonotype was detected ten times or more. The gene calls are TRBV12-3 or TRBV12-4 and TRBJ2-5; 12 nucleotides align to TRBD2. This CDR3 comprises 17 residues. The ends lost 3 bases at V and 3 bases at J; junction bases unmatched: 8. The CDR3 DNA is TGTGCCAGCAGTTTGGTAGGATGGACTAGCGGGAAAGAGACCCAGTACTTC. Encoded protein: CASSLVGWTSGKETQYF.

In its sample, this clonotype was seen many times. CDR3 sequence reads: CASSPGVRQETQYF. In DNA form, the CDR3 reads TGTGCCAGCAGTCCGGGAGTTCGCCAAGAGACCCAGTACTTC. The genes are TRBV28 and TRBJ2-5; perhaps TRBD2 as D (6 bases). V was clipped by 5 bases and J by 1 base, with 11 bases between them. Germline V lookup: CDR1 MDHEN, CDR2 SYDVKM. The CDR3 length is 14 residues.

Turning to this clonotype: A single base separates this from a much larger clone, so it may be a read error. The rearrangement joins TRBV27 to TRBJ2-1, with TRBD1 as a possible D gene (6 bases). The CDR3 extends over 17 amino acids. Germline V gives CDR1 MNHEY, CDR2 SMNVEV (reference sequence). V shed 5 bases and J shed 6 bases, with 23 bases lying between them. CDR3 amino acids: CASSDPGHTGRTNEQFF. The CDR3 DNA sequence: TGTGCCAGCAGTGACCCGGGACATACAGGGCGTACCAATGAGCAGTTCTTC.

This sequence joins TRBV9 and TRBJ1-1; D is unclear. The CDR3 consists of 15 residues. V shed 0 bases and J shed 1 base, with 10 bases lying between them. The germline gives CDR1 SGDLS, CDR2 YYNGEE. The CDR3 bases are TGTGCCAGCAGCGTAGGTAGTGCCGCGAACACTGAAGCTTTCTTT. This codes for CASSVGSAANTEAFF.

The gene calls are TRBV30 and TRBJ2-6; D not certain. In germline, CDR1 is GTSNPN, CDR2 SVGIG (reference sequence). This CDR3 is built from 13 residues. The V gene lost 0 bases and the J gene lost 2 bases, with 2 bases spanning the gap. The CDR3 DNA sequence: TGTGCCTGGAGTGTAACTGGGGCCAACGTCCTGACTTTC. This sequence encodes CAWSVTGANVLTF.